The 20 T cell receptor beta chains below all came from one sample that was sequenced in a study of cytomegalovirus exposure and HLA in healthy donors. The PCR had 60 Vbeta and 13 Jbeta primers. TCRdb's copy holds only in-frame clones and misses some; the assay was immunoSEQ multiplex PCR. The top ten hold 2.1% of the sample, which has tens of thousands of clones, about 81% seen once. The sequenced material came from PBMCs. Receptors were obtained from a man aged 18 to 29 in good health and CMV-seronegative.

The chain has TRBV27 and TRBJ1-2, with D possibly being TRBD1 (5 bases). From germline, CDR1 is MNHEY and CDR2 SMNVEV (reference sequence). The CDR3 runs to 16 residues. The germline V and J ends were trimmed by 4 bases and 2 bases, with 17 bases remaining between them. For the CDR3, the DNA is TGTGCCAGCAGTTACAACGAGGGCGGGGCAAACTATGGCTACACCTTC. It specifies CASSYNEGGANYGYTF.

The J gene is TRBJ2-7, the V gene TRBV7-2; tentatively, D is TRBD1 (6 bases). The CDR3 is 15 residues long. Germline V lookup: CDR1 SGHTA, CDR2 FQGNSA. Trimming cost V 5 bases and J 1 base, with 15 bases left between them. The CDR3 DNA sequence: TGTGCCAGCAGCCTGAGACAGGCGGCTTCCTACGAGCAGTACTTC. Translating it yields CASSLRQAASYEQYF.

The genes are TRBV27 and TRBJ1-5, with D perhaps TRBD1 (6 bases). Trimming pared 4 bases from V and 0 bases from J, leaving 22 bases between. In germline, CDR1 is MNHEY, CDR2 SMNVEV (reference sequence). The CDR3 is 19 amino acids. The DNA of the CDR3 is TGTGCCAGCAGTTCCAGAGGTCGGGGCAGGGACATTAGCAATCAGCCCCAGCATTTT. Protein product: CASSSRGRGRDISNQPQHF.

The V gene is TRBV29-1, the J gene TRBJ2-6; perhaps TRBD1 as D (6 bases). Per germline, CDR1 SQVTM and CDR2 ANQGSEA. Trimming left V 0 bases short and J 0 bases short, with 15 bases between. The CDR3 extends over 18 amino acids. This CDR3 is CSVEESGQSYSGANVLTF. CDR3 coding DNA: TGCAGCGTTGAAGAGTCCGGACAGAGCTACTCTGGGGCCAACGTCCTGACTTTC.

The chain joins TRBV30 to TRBJ2-7, with TRBD1 matching 11 bases. This CDR3 region has 16 residues. V lost 1 base to trimming and J lost 5 bases; unmatched junction nucleotides: 10. Germline V gives CDR1 GTSNPN, CDR2 SVGIG (reference sequence). CDR3 region: CAWSGGFTDRGHEQYF. The DNA for the CDR3 is TGTGCCTGGAGTGGGGGGTTCACGGACAGGGGGCACGAGCAGTACTTC.

The chain joins TRBV9 to TRBJ1-2, with 12 positions matching TRBD1. Looked up from germline, CDR1 is SGDLS and CDR2 is YYNGEE. V lost 4 bases and J lost 5; bases outside the gene matches: 15. This CDR3 is 18 amino acids long. Here the CDR3 DNA reads TGTGCCAGCAGCCCCACCGGGACAGGGGGCCTATCTTCGTATGGCTACACCTTC. Its translation is CASSPTGTGGLSSYGYTF.

In DNA, the CDR3 is TGTGCCAGCAGTGTCGGGAACACTGAAGCTTTCTTT. It specifies CASSVGNTEAFF. This chain connects TRBV28 to TRBJ1-1; D is unclear. The CDR3 is 12 amino acids. V shed 5 bases and J shed 1 base, with 5 bases lying between them. Germline loops: CDR1 MDHEN, CDR2 SYDVKM.

This clone has a handful of counts. This chain connects TRBV7-9 to TRBJ1-1; 7 bases align to TRBD1. The V gene's germline CDR1 is SEHNR and CDR2 FQNEAQ (reference sequence). The CDR3 spans 16 residues. With 3 bases clipped from V and 3 bases from J, the junction kept 10 bases outside the gene matches. CDR3 in DNA: TGTGCCAGCAGCTTTACCCCGGTCAGGGGGTACACTGAAGCTTTCTTT. Translated, it gives CASSFTPVRGYTEAFF.

Here the CDR3 DNA reads TGTGCCTGGAGCCTCCGGACAGGGTATGGCTACACCTTC. Its protein product is CAWSLRTGYGYTF. This sequence joins TRBV30 and TRBJ1-2, with 8 bases that match TRBD1. Germline loops: CDR1 GTSNPN, CDR2 SVGIG (reference sequence). The CDR3 length is 13 residues. V lost 3 bases and J lost 5; bases outside the gene matches: 5.

The chain uses TRBV5-4 and TRBJ2-1; a possible D gene is TRBD2 (5 bases). From germline, CDR1 is SGHNT and CDR2 YYREEE (reference sequence). The CDR3 totals 16 residues. V lost 3 bases, J lost 0 bases, and 13 bases lay in between. DNA for the CDR3: TGTGCCAGCAGCTCGGACTTAACGAGCTCCTACAATGAGCAGTTCTTC. Protein: CASSSDLTSSYNEQFF.

The genes are TRBV27 and TRBJ2-5; possible D gene TRBD2, 7 bases. Germline CDR1 MNHEY, CDR2 SMNVEV (reference sequence). This CDR3 comprises 15 residues. V lost 3 bases to trimming and J lost 4 bases, with 15 bases between them. Here the CDR3 reads CASSFSKRGGETQYF. CDR3 in DNA: TGTGCCAGCAGTTTCTCAAAGAGGGGGGGAGAGACCCAGTACTTC.

The CDR3 protein is CASSSLSTGGPWEQYF. In nucleotides, the CDR3 is TGTGCCAGCAGCTCCCTGTCAACGGGAGGGCCTTGGGAGCAGTACTTC. The chain couples TRBV5-4 to TRBJ2-7, with TRBD2 identical over 8 bases. V dropped 3 bases and J dropped 7; count of bases not matched to a gene: 15. This CDR3 has 16 residues. Germline V gene lookup returns CDR1 SGHNT and CDR2 YYREEE (reference sequence).

The chain joins TRBV7-9 to TRBJ2-1; tentative D call: TRBD2 (5 bases). Per germline, CDR1 SEHNR and CDR2 FQNEAQ (reference sequence). Trimming took 3 bases from V and 7 from J, leaving 10 bases between them. The CDR3 is 13 residues long. CDR3 nucleotide sequence: TGTGCCAGCAGCTTGGACTCCAGAAATGAGCAGTTCTTC. Protein product: CASSLDSRNEQFF.

The rearrangement uses TRBV7-9 and TRBJ2-3, with 7 bases lining up with TRBD2. V shed 11 bases and J 5 bases; nucleotides not matched to a gene: 16. Germline V gene data show CDR1 as SEHNR and CDR2 as FQNEAQ (reference sequence). This CDR3 comprises 15 residues. CDR3 sequence: CAGDGWEGQGDTQYF. CDR3 nucleotide sequence: TGTGCCGGTGACGGTTGGGAGGGCCAGGGAGATACGCAGTATTTT.

The chain combines TRBV12-5 with TRBJ1-5; a weak D match, TRBD1 (6 bases). V lost 0 bases and J lost 3, with 12 bases in between. The CDR3 totals 16 residues. Looked up from germline, CDR1 is LGHNT and CDR2 is FRNRAP. CDR3 in DNA: TGTGCTAGTGGTTTGGTAGGGGAGGGGGTCAATCAGCCCCAGCATTTT. Amino acid sequence: CASGLVGEGVNQPQHF.

V is TRBV9 and J is TRBJ2-1; 8 bases align to TRBD2. The V gene's germline CDR1 is SGDLS and CDR2 YYNGEE. The CDR3 runs 14 residues. Trimming took 4 bases from V and 8 from J; bases not matched to a gene: 8. CDR3 in amino acids: CASSPREGVDEQFF. As DNA, the CDR3 is TGTGCCAGCAGCCCCCGGGAGGGAGTGGATGAGCAGTTCTTC.

This chain connects TRBV7-2 to TRBJ2-7; D perhaps matches TRBD2 (6 bases). The V gene's germline CDR1 is SGHTA and CDR2 FQGNSA. CDR3 length: 14 residues. V shed 2 bases and J shed 6 bases, with 14 bases lying between them. The CDR3 region is CASSLNSGAGEQYF. The CDR3, as DNA: TGTGCCAGCAGCTTAAACTCGGGAGCAGGCGAGCAGTACTTC. The full variable domain, with the rest looked up from reference TRBV7-2 and TRBJ2-7, is GAGVSQSPSNKVTEKGKDVELRCDPISGHTALYWYRQSLGQGLEFLIYFQGNSAPDKSGLPSDRFSAERTGGSVSTLTIQRTQQEDSAVYLCASSLNSGAGEQYFGPGTRLTVT.

This sequence joins TRBV30 and TRBJ2-7; 14 bases line up with TRBD2. Germline trimming cut 5 bases from V and 6 bases from J; bases unmatched to any gene: 6. CDR1 is GTSNPN and CDR2 is SVGIG in the germline V gene (reference sequence). This CDR3 contains 14 residues. The CDR3 DNA is TGTGCCTGGGATCCGGGACTAGCGGGAGCCGAGCAGTACTTC. Translated, it gives CAWDPGLAGAEQYF.

The V gene is TRBV29-1, the J gene TRBJ1-2; 8 bases map to TRBD1. The V gene end was trimmed by 1 base and the J gene end by 5 bases; junction bases not matched to a gene: 12. CDR1 and CDR2 (germline): SQVTM, ANQGSEA. The CDR3 is made up of 16 amino acids. CDR3 sequence: CSVEGRRGPSSYGYTF. CDR3 nucleotide sequence: TGCAGCGTTGAAGGCCGCAGGGGGCCCTCTTCTTATGGCTACACCTTC.

The chain recombines TRBV5-1 with TRBJ2-1; 14 bases align to TRBD2. Germline V gives CDR1 SGHRS, CDR2 YFSETQ. Trimming at V came to 5 bases and at J to 0 bases, leaving 10 bases not matched to a gene. The CDR3 has 19 amino acids. CDR3 region: CASSLRTSGGRISYNEQFF. CDR3 coding DNA: TGCGCCAGCAGTTTGAGGACTAGCGGGGGGCGCATCTCCTACAATGAGCAGTTCTTC.